This T cell receptor (beta chain) was observed in a study of cytomegalovirus exposure and HLA in healthy donors. Germline V lookup: CDR1 SGHTA, CDR2 FQGTGA. The CDR3 spans 12 residues. V dropped 8 bases and J dropped 7 bases, with 14 bases sitting between them. The PCR employed 60 Vbeta primers together with 13 Jbeta primers. TCRdb keeps only in-frame clones here, not all; method: immunoSEQ multiplex PCR. The sample lists about 62,000 clones; about 69% were seen once. The V and J genes are TRBV7-3 and TRBJ1-2; unclear D gene. The sequencing sample was made of PBMCs. The sequence was collected from a woman between 25 and 40 years old in good health and CMV-seronegative. The CDR3 nucleotides are TGTGCCAGCTCCGGCGGACTGAGTGGCTACACCTTC. Amino acid sequence: CASSGGLSGYTF. Combining the CDR3 with reference TRBV7-3 and TRBJ1-2 gives the whole variable domain GAGVSQTPSNKVTEKGKYVELRCDPISGHTALYWYRQSLGQGPEFLIYFQGTGAADDSGLPNDRFFAVRPEGSVSTLKIQRTERGDSAVYLCASSGGLSGYTFGSGTRLTVV.